The entry below gives a single TCR beta chain sequence along with its context. Germline V gene data show CDR1 as SEHNR and CDR2 as FQNEAQ (reference sequence). V lost 5 bases and J lost 7; bases outside the gene matches: 9. This CDR3 comprises 15 residues. The record originates from a study of blood T cell repertoires in COVID-19. Here immunoSEQ multiplex PCR was the method, and the copy in TCRdb shows in-frame clones only, minus some. The repertoire holds some 70,000 clones, more than 70% seen once, with about 9.4% in the top ten. The chain joins TRBV7-9 to TRBJ2-2; 8 positions match TRBD1. Material: PBMCs or T cells enriched from blood (not recorded which). The clonotype was recovered from a woman aged 40 to 55 who had recovered from COVID-19. CDR3 loop: CASSPRTGPNGELFF. CDR3 nucleotides: TGTGCCAGCAGCCCACGGACAGGGCCTAACGGGGAGCTGTTTTTT.